Presented here are 30 T cell receptor beta chains from one specimen sequenced in a study of blood T cell repertoires in COVID-19. Data came from immunoSEQ multiplex PCR; TCRdb stores just in-frame clones and leaves some out. The table has 48,000 or so clones, over 75% seen once. Sequenced: peripheral blood. All receptors derive from a woman aged 55-69 years with acute or convalescent COVID-19.

The chain combines TRBV5-4 with TRBJ1-1, with TRBD1 identical over 8 bases. The CDR3 runs 14 residues. V lost 4 bases and J lost 6; bases outside the gene matches: 8. Germline V lookup: CDR1 SGHNT, CDR2 YYREEE (reference sequence). CDR3 protein: CASSQRQGSAEAFF. CDR3 nucleotide sequence: TGTGCCAGCAGCCAAAGACAGGGGAGCGCTGAAGCTTTCTTT.

This clone has just a few counts. The chain links TRBV10-2 to TRBJ2-1; 7 bases match TRBD2. CDR1 and CDR2 (germline): WSHSY, SAAADI. The CDR3 is made up of 16 amino acids. V lost 0 bases to trimming and J lost 7 bases; unmatched junction nucleotides: 9. CDR3 sequence: CASSESAGVGGNEQFF. The CDR3 region has the DNA TGCGCCAGCAGTGAGTCTGCGGGAGTCGGGGGAAATGAGCAGTTCTTC.

The V call is TRBV29-1, the J call TRBJ2-5; perhaps TRBD1 as D (5 bases). CDR3 length: 15 residues. Trimming took off 2 bases at V and 7 bases at J, with 20 bases between the two ends. The germline V gene has CDR1 SQVTM and CDR2 ANQGSEA. DNA for the CDR3: TGCAGCGTTGAACCGGGCAGGGATTGGGTGGGGACCCAGTACTTC. It codes for CSVEPGRDWVGTQYF.

The V and J genes are TRBV4-1 and TRBJ1-6; a possible D gene is TRBD1 (5 bases). Trimming took 0 bases from V and 0 from J, leaving 12 bases between them. CDR1 MGHRA and CDR2 YSYEKL come from the germline V gene. CDR3 length: 18 amino acids. CDR3 residues: CASSQDRGGSSYNSPLHF. The CDR3 DNA is TGCGCCAGCAGCCAAGATCGGGGGGGTAGCTCCTATAATTCACCCCTCCACTTT.

This rearrangement joins TRBV3-1 (or the pseudogene TRBV3-2) to TRBJ1-6; tentative D call: TRBD1 (5 bases). The CDR3 has 12 residues. Per germline, CDR1 LGHDT and CDR2 YNNKEL (reference sequence). CDR3: CGCGGGGSPLHF. CDR3 sequence (DNA): TGTGGCTGCGGGGGAGGCGGATCACCCCTCCACTTT.

This clone was detected only a few times. V is TRBV7-3 and J is TRBJ2-1; 13 positions match TRBD2. The CDR3 extends over 17 amino acids. Germline CDR1 and CDR2: SGHTA and FQGTGA. V was pared by 2 bases and J by 7 bases, with 8 bases of the junction left unmatched. CDR3 protein: CASSLYPGLAGVNEQFF. The CDR3 nucleotides are TGTGCCAGCAGCTTATATCCAGGACTAGCGGGAGTTAATGAGCAGTTCTTC.

The chain employs TRBV25-1 and TRBJ2-5; 8 bases agree with TRBD1. The CDR3 has 15 amino acids. The junction had 7 bases not matched to a gene; V was cut back by 5 bases and J by 2 bases. Per germline, CDR1 MGHDK and CDR2 SYGVNS. The DNA of the CDR3 is TGTGCCAGCAGTACTCGCAGGGGGCTTCAAGAGACCCAGTACTTC. Translating gives CASSTRRGLQETQYF. The entire variable domain, with the rest obtained from reference TRBV25-1 and TRBJ2-5, is as follows: EADIYQTPRYLVIGTGKKITLECSQTMGHDKMYWYQQDPGMELHLIHYSYGVNSTEKGDLSSESTVSRIRTEHFPLTLESARPSHTSQYLCASSTRRGLQETQYFGPGTRLLVL.

The chain has TRBV3-1 (or the pseudogene TRBV3-2) and TRBJ1-2, with TRBD1 matching 9 bases. CDR3 length equals 16 residues. The ends lost 4 bases at V and 5 bases at J; junction bases unmatched: 11. Germline lookup yields CDR1 LGHDT and CDR2 YNNKEL (reference sequence). The CDR3 nucleotides are TGTGCCAGCAGCCTAAGTAAGGGACAGGGAGGATATGGCTACACCTTC. Its protein product is CASSLSKGQGGYGYTF.

This sequence joins TRBV5-1 and TRBJ1-6, with 8 bases aligning to TRBD1. V was pared by 4 bases and J by 10 bases, with 10 bases of the junction left unmatched. The V gene's germline CDR1 is SGHRS and CDR2 YFSETQ. The CDR3 has 15 amino acids. The CDR3 is CASSGATGEGSPLHF. The DNA for the CDR3 is TGCGCCAGCAGCGGGGCGACAGGGGAAGGCTCACCCCTCCACTTT.

The gene calls are TRBV5-6 and TRBJ1-1, with 9 positions matching TRBD1. Germline values: CDR1 SGHDT, CDR2 YYEEEE. Losses at the gene ends were 4 bases for V and 2 bases for J; bases not matched to a gene: 6. The CDR3 is 15 amino acids. The CDR3 nucleotides are TGTGCCAGCAGCCTCGGACAGGGGCGAAACACTGAAGCTTTCTTT. It specifies CASSLGQGRNTEAFF.

The J gene is TRBJ2-7, the V gene TRBV10-1; D ambiguous. The V gene's germline CDR1 is WNHNN and CDR2 SYGVQD (reference sequence). With 7 bases removed from V and 5 bases from J, the gap between germline ends came to 12 bases. The CDR3 extends over 12 amino acids. In DNA, the CDR3 is TGCGCCAGCATCCCCTCTTTTGACGAGCAGTACTTC. Protein sequence: CASIPSFDEQYF.

V and J are TRBV6-4 and TRBJ2-2; 10 nucleotides align to TRBD1. There are 14 residues in the CDR3. V trimming: 6 bases; J trimming: 6 bases; junction bases outside the gene matches: 4. Germline lookup yields CDR1 MRHNA and CDR2 SNTAGT. The CDR3, as DNA: TGTGCCAGCAGCCAGGACAGGGGGGCCGGGGAGCTGTTTTTT. This encodes CASSQDRGAGELFF.

The chain has TRBV7-2 and TRBJ1-2; D gene uncertain. CDR1 is SGHTA, CDR2 FQGNSA, per germline. The CDR3 length is 14 residues. Trimming stripped 4 bases from V and 8 bases from J, with 17 bases between. In DNA form, the CDR3 reads TGTGCCAGCAGCTCCAGCTCCCGCATAGCGGGCTACACCTTC. This encodes CASSSSSRIAGYTF.

CDR3 coding DNA: TGTGCCAGCAGTGAACCGGGGGAAGCTTTCTTT. This sequence encodes CASSEPGEAFF. V gene TRBV6-1 combines with J gene TRBJ1-1, with D unclear. The germline V and J ends were trimmed by 2 bases and 8 bases, with 6 bases remaining between them. Germline V CDR1 and CDR2: MNHNS, SASEGT. The CDR3 has 11 amino acids.

The gene calls are TRBV4-1 and TRBJ2-7; 7 bases line up with TRBD1. From germline, CDR1 is MGHRA and CDR2 YSYEKL. V gave up 5 bases and J gave up 5 bases; unmatched junction bases: 15. The CDR3 contains 16 residues. The CDR3 DNA reads as TGCGCCAGCAGCATGGATCCAGGGACAGTGCACGACGAGCAGTACTTC. Its translation is CASSMDPGTVHDEQYF.

The chain uses TRBV5-5 and TRBJ2-7; D remains unclear. This CDR3 is 13 amino acids long. CDR1 and CDR2 (germline): SGHKS, YYEKEE (reference sequence). Trimming took 2 bases from V and 0 from J, leaving 6 bases between them. The CDR3 DNA follows: TGTGCCAGCAGCTTTTTGAGCTCCTACGAGCAGTACTTC. Protein product: CASSFLSSYEQYF.

This chain connects TRBV25-1 to TRBJ2-3, with a possible D match to TRBD2 (6 bases). The V end lost 6 bases, the J end lost 0 bases, and 10 bases lay between the germline ends. CDR3 size: 14 residues. Per germline, CDR1 MGHDK and CDR2 SYGVNS. DNA for the CDR3: TGTGCCAGCAGCCGCCGGGGGAGCACAGATACGCAGTATTTT. Its translation: CASSRRGSTDTQYF.

This chain uses TRBV20-1 with TRBJ1-1; unclear D gene. The CDR3 spans 11 residues. Looked up from germline, CDR1 is DFQATT and CDR2 is SNEGSKA (reference sequence). V was cut by 6 bases and J by 7 bases, with 12 bases left in between. For the CDR3, the DNA is TGCAGTGCAAACCTCTACAGTGAAGCTTTCTTT. It codes for CSANLYSEAFF.

The chain couples TRBV6-6 to TRBJ1-1; a possible D gene is TRBD1 (6 bases). The CDR3 has 16 residues. The ends were cut back, 5 bases at V and 1 base at J, with 17 bases in the middle. The germline CDR1 and CDR2 sequences are MNHNY and SVGAGI (reference sequence). In DNA form, the CDR3 reads TGTGCCAGCAGTCGAAGACTTACAGGGAGGAACACTGAAGCTTTCTTT. Encoded protein: CASSRRLTGRNTEAFF.

The chain combines TRBV5-1 with TRBJ2-1; D perhaps matches TRBD2 (5 bases). The V gene's germline CDR1 is SGHRS and CDR2 YFSETQ. V was trimmed by 1 base and J by 4 bases, leaving 18 bases between them. The length of the CDR3 is 17 residues. The CDR3 coding sequence is TGCGCCAGCAGCTTGCAATTGGGTAGCGCACAATACAATGAGCAGTTCTTC. It yields the protein CASSLQLGSAQYNEQFF. Using reference TRBV5-1 and TRBJ2-1 for the parts outside the CDR3, the full variable domain is KAGVTQTPRYLIKTRGQQVTLSCSPISGHRSVSWYQQTPGQGLQFLFEYFSETQRNKGNFPGRFSGRQFSNSRSEMNVSTLELGDSALYLCASSLQLGSAQYNEQFFGPGTRLTVL.

The rearrangement links TRBV5-1 to TRBJ2-2; maybe TRBD1 (5 bases). The CDR3 runs 15 residues. V shed 2 bases and J shed 5 bases, with 13 bases lying between them. Germline V gives CDR1 SGHRS, CDR2 YFSETQ. CDR3 protein: CASSLGVGETGELFF. The CDR3, as DNA: TGCGCCAGCAGCTTAGGGGTAGGAGAGACCGGGGAGCTGTTTTTT.

The rearrangement links TRBV5-4 to TRBJ2-7; possibly TRBD2 for D (6 bases). CDR1 and CDR2 (germline): SGHNT, YYREEE (reference sequence). The V end was cut by 0 bases, the J end by 2 bases, with 12 bases between. The length of the CDR3 is 15 residues. CDR3 residues: CASSLEVGGTYEQYF. As DNA, the CDR3 is TGTGCCAGCAGCTTGGAAGTGGGGGGTACCTACGAGCAGTACTTC.

This sequence joins TRBV9 and TRBJ2-3; 10 bases match TRBD2. J was trimmed by 0 bases and V by 1 base; bases with no gene match: 11. Germline CDR1 reads SGDLS; CDR2 reads YYNGEE. The CDR3 has 19 residues. The CDR3 here is CASSVFPSSGSGSTDTQYF. CDR3 coding DNA: TGTGCCAGCAGCGTATTCCCGTCTAGCGGGAGCGGGAGCACAGATACGCAGTATTTT. Full variable domain (remainder filled in from reference TRBV9 and TRBJ2-3): DSGVTQTPKHLITATGQRVTLRCSPRSGDLSVYWYQQSLDQGLQFLIQYYNGEERAKGNILERFSAQQFPDLHSELNLSSLELGDSALYFCASSVFPSSGSGSTDTQYFGPGTRLTVL.

The gene calls are TRBV28 and TRBJ2-1, with 11 bases that match TRBD2. The CDR3 spans 15 residues. Unmatched junction bases numbered 6, after V lost 2 bases and J lost 9 bases. Per germline, CDR1 MDHEN and CDR2 SYDVKM. DNA of the CDR3: TGTGCCAGCAGTTTAAATAGCGGGAGGGCCTCTGAGCAGTTCTTC. Protein: CASSLNSGRASEQFF.

The table lists this clone with a count of one. The chain combines TRBV29-1 with TRBJ2-1, with D tentatively TRBD1 (6 bases). This CDR3 region has 15 residues. In germline, CDR1 is SQVTM, CDR2 ANQGSEA. The ends were cut back, 3 bases at V and 1 base at J, with 13 bases in the middle. The CDR3 coding sequence is TGCAGCGTTGAGGGTGGGGGCCTATCCTACAATGAGCAGTTCTTC. It encodes CSVEGGGLSYNEQFF.

V usage is TRBV7-9 and J usage is TRBJ1-1; no definite D call. CDR1 SEHNR and CDR2 FQNEAQ come from the germline V gene (reference sequence). The CDR3 length is 12 residues. V lost 2 bases and J 4 bases, leaving 5 bases between the germline ends. CDR3 sequence: CASSLSTTEAFF. In nucleotides, the CDR3 is TGTGCCAGCAGCTTAAGCACCACTGAAGCTTTCTTT. Full variable domain (missing parts from reference TRBV7-9 and TRBJ1-1): DTGVSQNPRHKITKRGQNVTFRCDPISEHNRLYWYRQTLGQGPEFLTYFQNEAQLEKSRLLSDRFSAERPKGSFSTLEIQRTEQGDSAMYLCASSLSTTEAFFGQGTRLTVV.

This chain connects TRBV9 to TRBJ2-1, with a tentative D call TRBD1 (7 bases). With 0 bases removed from V and 4 bases from J, the gap between germline ends came to 20 bases. This CDR3 is 18 amino acids long. The V gene's germline CDR1 is SGDLS and CDR2 YYNGEE. The DNA for the CDR3 is TGTGCCAGCAGCGTAGGGTTTAAGGGGCAGGGGGGATACAATGAGCAGTTCTTC. Protein product: CASSVGFKGQGGYNEQFF.

Here the CDR3 reads CASTPGTGNGYTF. In nucleotides, the CDR3 is TGTGCCAGTACCCCCGGGACAGGGAATGGCTACACCTTC. The chain employs TRBV9 and TRBJ1-2; 9 nucleotides match TRBD1. The CDR3 has 13 amino acids. Germline V CDR1 and CDR2: SGDLS, YYNGEE. V shed 8 bases and J 6 bases; nucleotides not matched to a gene: 8.

This clone showed up just a few times. V is TRBV5-1 and J is TRBJ2-2, with 11 bases lining up with TRBD1. The CDR3 is 16 residues long. The junction had 5 bases not matched to a gene; V was cut back by 3 bases and J by 4 bases. Germline V gene sequence: CDR1 SGHRS, CDR2 YFSETQ. In DNA, the CDR3 is TGCGCCAGCAGCTCGCCGGGACAGGGGGGCACCGGGGAGCTGTTTTTT. It codes for CASSSPGQGGTGELFF.

This rearrangement joins TRBV25-1 to TRBJ2-2; D might be TRBD1 (5 bases). V was shortened by 6 bases and J by 7 bases, with 21 bases between the two germline ends. There are 16 residues in the CDR3. The V gene's germline CDR1 is MGHDK and CDR2 SYGVNS. The CDR3 coding sequence is TGTGCCAGCAGCGAAAATGAGGCCAGGGCGCACGGGGAGCTGTTTTTT. Translation gives CASSENEARAHGELFF.